This TCR beta chain is drawn from a study of blood T cell repertoires in COVID-19. Sequenced by immunoSEQ multiplex PCR; TCRdb stores in-frame clones only, minus some. The sample comprises roughly 75,000 clones, around 88% of which are singletons, and about 0.6% rests with the top ten. Trimming left V 1 base short and J 1 base short, with 9 bases between. The CDR3 is 15 residues long. In germline, CDR1 is LGHDT, CDR2 YNNKEL (reference sequence). The sequenced sample consisted of peripheral blood. The receptor was isolated from a man between 60 and 75 years old with acute or convalescent COVID-19. V is TRBV3-1 (or the pseudogene TRBV3-2) and J is TRBJ2-3, with D uncertain. As DNA, the CDR3 is TGTGCCAGCAGCCAAGTCGGGTGGGGCACAGATACGCAGTATTTT. It specifies CASSQVGWGTDTQYF.